Below are 5 T cell receptor beta chains sequenced from a single sample in a study of OX40 agonist ivuxolimab in advanced cancers. Using immunoSEQ multiplex PCR, the repertoire was profiled, and TCRdb retains in-frame clones only, with some absent. The sample holds tens of thousands of clones; approximately 80% are singletons and the top ten take around 5.9%. The sample here was CD4+ or CD8+ T cells sorted from blood, taken in a trial of the OX40 agonist ivuxolimab. The receptor source for this set is an adult with an advanced solid tumor such as melanoma, head and neck, liver or kidney cancer.

The chain carries TRBV28 and TRBJ1-2; the D gene is possibly TRBD1 (5 bases). Per germline, CDR1 MDHEN and CDR2 SYDVKM. The V end was cut by 3 bases, the J end by 5 bases, with 19 bases between. The CDR3 runs 16 residues. Written as DNA, the CDR3 is TGTGCCAGCAGTTTTGCGGGTGGGGGGGTGGATTATGGCTACACCTTC. It yields the protein CASSFAGGGVDYGYTF.

The chain has TRBV5-6 and TRBJ1-4, with D unresolved. The V end lost 3 bases, the J end lost 0 bases, and 9 bases lay between the germline ends. This CDR3 has 15 residues. Germline loops: CDR1 SGHDT, CDR2 YYEEEE. CDR3 in DNA: TGTGCCAGCAGCTGGATTAAAGCAACTAATGAAAAACTGTTTTTT. It translates to CASSWIKATNEKLFF. Full variable domain (rest looked up from reference TRBV5-6 and TRBJ1-4): DAGVTQSPTHLIKTRGQQVTLRCSPKSGHDTVSWYQQALGQGPQFIFQYYEEEERQRGNFPDRFSGHQFPNYSSELNVNALLLGDSALYLCASSWIKATNEKLFFGSGTQLSVL.

This rearrangement joins TRBV5-1 to TRBJ2-6; a weak D match, TRBD1 (5 bases). This CDR3 spans 16 amino acids. The V gene lost 0 bases and the J gene lost 0 bases, with 7 bases spanning the gap. Germline V lookup: CDR1 SGHRS, CDR2 YFSETQ. As DNA, the CDR3 is TGCGCCAGCAGCTTGGCAGGGAACTCTGGGGCCAACGTCCTGACTTTC. This encodes CASSLAGNSGANVLTF.

The chain uses TRBV6-5 and TRBJ2-1; D gene uncertain. Germline CDR1 reads MNHEY; CDR2 reads SVGAGI. Trimming shortened V by 2 bases and J by 5 bases, and 7 bases separated the two germline ends. The CDR3 is made up of 13 amino acids. This CDR3 reads CASSYLTDNEQFF. For the CDR3, the DNA is TGTGCCAGCAGTTACCTCACGGACAATGAGCAGTTCTTC.

V usage is TRBV7-2 and J usage is TRBJ2-2, with 8 bases lining up with TRBD2. Germline values: CDR1 SGHTA, CDR2 FQGNSA. V lost 0 bases to trimming and J lost 4 bases; unmatched junction nucleotides: 1. The CDR3 spans 15 residues. The chain's CDR3 is CASSLASGGTGELFF. CDR3 nucleotides: TGTGCCAGCAGCTTAGCCAGCGGGGGCACCGGGGAGCTGTTTTTT.